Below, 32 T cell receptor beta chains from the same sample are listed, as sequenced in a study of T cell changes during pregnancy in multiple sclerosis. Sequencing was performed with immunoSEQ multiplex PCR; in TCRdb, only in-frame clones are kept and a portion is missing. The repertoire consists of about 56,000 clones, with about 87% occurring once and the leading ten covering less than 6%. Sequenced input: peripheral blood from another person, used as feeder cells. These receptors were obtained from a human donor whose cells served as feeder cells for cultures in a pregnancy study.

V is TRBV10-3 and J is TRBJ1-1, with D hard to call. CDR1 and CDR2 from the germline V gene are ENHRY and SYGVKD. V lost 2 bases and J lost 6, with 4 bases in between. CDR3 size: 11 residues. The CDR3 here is CAISEPPEAFF. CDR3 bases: TGTGCCATCAGTGAGCCCCCTGAAGCTTTCTTT.

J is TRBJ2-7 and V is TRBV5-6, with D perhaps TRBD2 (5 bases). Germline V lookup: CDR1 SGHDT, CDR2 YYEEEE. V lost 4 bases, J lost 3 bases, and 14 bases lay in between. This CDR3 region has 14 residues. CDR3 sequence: CASSPLNGNYEQYF. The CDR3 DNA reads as TGTGCCAGCAGCCCCTTGAACGGGAACTACGAGCAGTACTTC.

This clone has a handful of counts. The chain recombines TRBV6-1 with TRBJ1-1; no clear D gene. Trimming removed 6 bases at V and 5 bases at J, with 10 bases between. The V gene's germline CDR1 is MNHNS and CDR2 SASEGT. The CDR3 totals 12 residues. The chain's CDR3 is CASRTLGTEAFF. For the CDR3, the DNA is TGTGCCAGCAGGACACTTGGGACTGAAGCTTTCTTT.

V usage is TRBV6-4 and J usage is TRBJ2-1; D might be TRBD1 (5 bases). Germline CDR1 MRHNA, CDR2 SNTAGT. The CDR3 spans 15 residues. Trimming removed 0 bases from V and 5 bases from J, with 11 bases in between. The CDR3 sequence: CASSDSGVGHNEQFF. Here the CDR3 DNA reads TGTGCCAGCAGTGACTCAGGGGTTGGGCACAATGAGCAGTTCTTC.

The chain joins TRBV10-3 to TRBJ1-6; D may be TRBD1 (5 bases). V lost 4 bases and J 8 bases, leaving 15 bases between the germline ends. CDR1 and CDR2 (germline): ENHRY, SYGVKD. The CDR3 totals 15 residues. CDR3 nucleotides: TGTGCCATCAGTGGCTCCCGGGACCAGTATTCACCCCTCCACTTT. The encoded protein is CAISGSRDQYSPLHF.

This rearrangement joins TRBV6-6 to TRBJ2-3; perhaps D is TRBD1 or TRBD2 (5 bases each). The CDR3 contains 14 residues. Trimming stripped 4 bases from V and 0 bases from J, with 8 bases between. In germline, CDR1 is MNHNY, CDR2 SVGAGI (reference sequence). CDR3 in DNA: TGTGCCAGCAGTTGGGGACGGAGCACAGATACGCAGTATTTT. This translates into CASSWGRSTDTQYF.

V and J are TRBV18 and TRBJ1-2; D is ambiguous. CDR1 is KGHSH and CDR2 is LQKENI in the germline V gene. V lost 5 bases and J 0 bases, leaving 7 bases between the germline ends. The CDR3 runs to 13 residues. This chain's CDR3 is CASSTTPNYGYTF. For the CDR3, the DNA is TGTGCCAGCTCAACGACACCTAACTATGGCTACACCTTC.

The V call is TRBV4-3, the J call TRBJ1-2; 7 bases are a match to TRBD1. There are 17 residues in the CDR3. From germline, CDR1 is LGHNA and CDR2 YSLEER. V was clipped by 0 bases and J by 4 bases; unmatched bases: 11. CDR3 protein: CASSQDAAWAGGYGYTF. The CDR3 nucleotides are TGCGCCAGCAGCCAAGACGCGGCCTGGGCAGGGGGCTATGGCTACACCTTC.

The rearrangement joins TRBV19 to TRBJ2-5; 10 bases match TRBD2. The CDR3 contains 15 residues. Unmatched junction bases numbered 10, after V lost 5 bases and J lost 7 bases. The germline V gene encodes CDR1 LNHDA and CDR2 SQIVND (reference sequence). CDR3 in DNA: TGTGCCAGTAGTCTAGCGGGGGCCACGGGGGGGACCCAGTACTTC. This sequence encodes CASSLAGATGGTQYF. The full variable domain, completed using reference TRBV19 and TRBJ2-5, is DGGITQSPKYLFRKEGQNVTLSCEQNLNHDAMYWYRQDPGQGLRLIYYSQIVNDFQKGDIAEGYSVSREKKESFPLTVTSAQKNPTAFYLCASSLAGATGGTQYFGPGTRLLVL.

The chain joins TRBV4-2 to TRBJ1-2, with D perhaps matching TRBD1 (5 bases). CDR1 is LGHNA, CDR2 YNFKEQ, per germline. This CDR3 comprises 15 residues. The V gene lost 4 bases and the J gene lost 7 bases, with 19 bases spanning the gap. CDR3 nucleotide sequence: TGTGCCAGCAGCCCAGGGCTTAGGTATATGAGTGGCTACACCTTC. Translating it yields CASSPGLRYMSGYTF.

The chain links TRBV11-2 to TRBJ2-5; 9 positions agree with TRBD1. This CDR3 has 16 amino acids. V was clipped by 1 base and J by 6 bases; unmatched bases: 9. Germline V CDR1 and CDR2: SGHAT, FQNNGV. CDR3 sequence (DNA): TGTGCCAGCAGCTTAGCGTTAGGGACAGGGCTAAAGACCCAGTACTTC. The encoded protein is CASSLALGTGLKTQYF. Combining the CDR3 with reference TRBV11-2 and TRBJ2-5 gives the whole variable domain EAGVAQSPRYKIIEKRQSVAFWCNPISGHATLYWYQQILGQGPKLLIQFQNNGVVDDSQLPKDRFSAERLKGVDSTLKIQPAKLEDSAVYLCASSLALGTGLKTQYFGPGTRLLVL.

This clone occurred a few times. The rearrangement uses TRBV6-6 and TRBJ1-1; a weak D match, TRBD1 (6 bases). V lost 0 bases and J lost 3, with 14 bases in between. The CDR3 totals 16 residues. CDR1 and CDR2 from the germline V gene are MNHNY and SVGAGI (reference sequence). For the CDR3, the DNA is TGTGCCAGCAGTTACTCGATCGGGGACATGGACACTGAAGCTTTCTTT. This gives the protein CASSYSIGDMDTEAFF.

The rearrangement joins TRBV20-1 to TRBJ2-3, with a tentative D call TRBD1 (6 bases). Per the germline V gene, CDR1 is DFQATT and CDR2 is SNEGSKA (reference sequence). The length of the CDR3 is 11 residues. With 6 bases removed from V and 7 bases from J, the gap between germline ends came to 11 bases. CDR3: CSAVDRNTQYF. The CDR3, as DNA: TGCAGTGCCGTCGACAGGAATACGCAGTATTTT.

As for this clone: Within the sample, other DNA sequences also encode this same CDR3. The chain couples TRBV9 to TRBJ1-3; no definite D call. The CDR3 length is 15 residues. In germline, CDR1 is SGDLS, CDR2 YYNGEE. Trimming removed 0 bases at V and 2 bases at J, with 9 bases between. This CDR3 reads CASSVGGQAGNTIYF. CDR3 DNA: TGTGCCAGCAGCGTAGGTGGCCAGGCTGGAAACACCATATATTTT. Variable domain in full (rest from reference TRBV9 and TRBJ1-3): DSGVTQTPKHLITATGQRVTLRCSPRSGDLSVYWYQQSLDQGLQFLIQYYNGEERAKGNILERFSAQQFPDLHSELNLSSLELGDSALYFCASSVGGQAGNTIYFGEGSWLTVV.

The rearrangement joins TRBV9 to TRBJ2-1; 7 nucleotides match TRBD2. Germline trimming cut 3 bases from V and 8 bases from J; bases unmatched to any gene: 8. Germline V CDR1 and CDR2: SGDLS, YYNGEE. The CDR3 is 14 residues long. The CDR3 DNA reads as TGTGCCAGCAGCGCTAGGACTAGTACCGATGAGCAGTTCTTC. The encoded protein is CASSARTSTDEQFF.

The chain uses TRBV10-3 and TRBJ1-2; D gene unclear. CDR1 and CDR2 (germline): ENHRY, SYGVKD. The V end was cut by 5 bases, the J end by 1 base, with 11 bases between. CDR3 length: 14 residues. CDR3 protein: CAISNLGGNYGYTF. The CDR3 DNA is TGTGCCATCAGTAACCTCGGAGGTAACTATGGCTACACCTTC.

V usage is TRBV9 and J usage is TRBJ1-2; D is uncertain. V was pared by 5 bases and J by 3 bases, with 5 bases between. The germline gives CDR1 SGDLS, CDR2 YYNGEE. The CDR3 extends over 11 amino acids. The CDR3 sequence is CASRRDYGYTF. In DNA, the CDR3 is TGTGCCAGCAGGAGGGACTATGGCTACACCTTC.

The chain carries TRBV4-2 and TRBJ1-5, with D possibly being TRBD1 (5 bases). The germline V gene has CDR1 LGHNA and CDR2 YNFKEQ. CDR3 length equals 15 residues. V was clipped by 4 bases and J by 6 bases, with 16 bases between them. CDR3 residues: CASSLGTADGQPQHF. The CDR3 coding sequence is TGTGCCAGCAGCCTTGGGACGGCTGACGGTCAGCCCCAGCATTTT.

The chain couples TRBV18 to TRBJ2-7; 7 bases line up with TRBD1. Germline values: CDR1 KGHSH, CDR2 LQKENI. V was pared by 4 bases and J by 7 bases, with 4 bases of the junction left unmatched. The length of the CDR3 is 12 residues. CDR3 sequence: CASSLDRVEQYF. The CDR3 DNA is TGTGCCAGCTCACTTGACAGGGTTGAGCAGTACTTC.

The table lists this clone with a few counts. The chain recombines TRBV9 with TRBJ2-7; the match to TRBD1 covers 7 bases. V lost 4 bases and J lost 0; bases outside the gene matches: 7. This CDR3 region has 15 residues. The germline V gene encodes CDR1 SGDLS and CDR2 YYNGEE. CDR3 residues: CASSPGTAISYEQYF. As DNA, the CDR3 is TGTGCCAGCAGCCCTGGGACAGCTATCTCCTACGAGCAGTACTTC.

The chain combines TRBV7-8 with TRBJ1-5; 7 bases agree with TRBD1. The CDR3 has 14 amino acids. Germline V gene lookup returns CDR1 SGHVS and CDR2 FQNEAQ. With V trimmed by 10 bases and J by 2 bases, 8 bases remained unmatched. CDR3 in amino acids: CATEQGRGNQPQHF. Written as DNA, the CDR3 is TGTGCCACCGAACAGGGGAGAGGCAATCAGCCCCAGCATTTT.

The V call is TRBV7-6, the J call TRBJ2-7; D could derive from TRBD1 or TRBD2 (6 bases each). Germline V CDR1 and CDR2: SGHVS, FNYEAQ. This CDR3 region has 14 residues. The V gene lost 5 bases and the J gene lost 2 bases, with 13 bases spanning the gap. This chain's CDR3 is CASSAGQKTYEQYF. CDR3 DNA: TGTGCCAGCAGCGCGGGACAAAAGACCTACGAGCAGTACTTC.

The CDR3 nucleotides read TGTGCCAGCAGTCCCCGTGTAGCGGGAGGCTACGAGCAGTACTTC. Translated, it gives CASSPRVAGGYEQYF. The rearrangement joins TRBV6-5 to TRBJ2-7; 10 bases agree with TRBD2. Germline CDR1 reads MNHEY; CDR2 reads SVGAGI. This CDR3 is built from 15 residues. Trimming took 5 bases from V and 3 from J; bases not matched to a gene: 7.

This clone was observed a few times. CDR3 DNA sequence: TGTGCCAGCTGGGCGGTGGGCAGGCCGGACTATGGCTACACCTTC. It encodes CASWAVGRPDYGYTF. This chain uses TRBV5-4 with TRBJ1-2, with unresolved D. CDR1 is SGHNT and CDR2 is YYREEE in the germline V gene (reference sequence). The CDR3 covers 15 residues. V lost 7 bases and J lost 3, with 19 bases in between.

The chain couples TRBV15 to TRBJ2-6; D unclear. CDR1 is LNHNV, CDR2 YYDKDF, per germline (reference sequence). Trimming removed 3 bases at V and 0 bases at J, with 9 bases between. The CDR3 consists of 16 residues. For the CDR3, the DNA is TGTGCCACCAGCAGGGGCCTCACCTCTGGGGCCAACGTCCTGACTTTC. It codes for CATSRGLTSGANVLTF.

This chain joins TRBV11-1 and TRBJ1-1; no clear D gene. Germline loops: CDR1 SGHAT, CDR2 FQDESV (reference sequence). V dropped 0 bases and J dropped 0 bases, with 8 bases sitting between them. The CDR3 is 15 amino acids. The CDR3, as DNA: TGTGCCAGCAGCTTAGCCGCCGGAATGAACACTGAAGCTTTCTTT. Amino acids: CASSLAAGMNTEAFF. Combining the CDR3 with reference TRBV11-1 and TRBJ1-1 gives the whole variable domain EAEVAQSPRYKITEKSQAVAFWCDPISGHATLYWYRQILGQGPELLVQFQDESVVDDSQLPKDRFSAERLKGVDSTLKIQPAELGDSAMYLCASSLAAGMNTEAFFGQGTRLTVV.

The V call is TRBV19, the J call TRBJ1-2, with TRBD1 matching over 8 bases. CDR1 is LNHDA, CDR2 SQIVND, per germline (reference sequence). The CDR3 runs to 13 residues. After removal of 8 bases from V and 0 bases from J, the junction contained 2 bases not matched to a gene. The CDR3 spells CASGTGANYGYTF. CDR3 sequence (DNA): TGTGCCAGTGGGACAGGTGCTAACTATGGCTACACCTTC.

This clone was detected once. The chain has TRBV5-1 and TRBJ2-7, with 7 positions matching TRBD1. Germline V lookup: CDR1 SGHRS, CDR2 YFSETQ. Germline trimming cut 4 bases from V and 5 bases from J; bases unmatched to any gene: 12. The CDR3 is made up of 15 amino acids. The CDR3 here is CASSTETGFVHEQYF. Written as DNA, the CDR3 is TGCGCCAGCAGCACCGAGACAGGGTTCGTCCACGAGCAGTACTTC.

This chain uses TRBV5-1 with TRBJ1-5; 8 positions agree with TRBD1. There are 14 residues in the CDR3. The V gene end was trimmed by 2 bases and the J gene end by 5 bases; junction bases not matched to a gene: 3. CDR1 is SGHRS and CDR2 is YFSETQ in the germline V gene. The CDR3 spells CASSLSGGDQPQHF. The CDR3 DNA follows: TGCGCCAGCAGCTTATCAGGGGGCGATCAGCCCCAGCATTTT.

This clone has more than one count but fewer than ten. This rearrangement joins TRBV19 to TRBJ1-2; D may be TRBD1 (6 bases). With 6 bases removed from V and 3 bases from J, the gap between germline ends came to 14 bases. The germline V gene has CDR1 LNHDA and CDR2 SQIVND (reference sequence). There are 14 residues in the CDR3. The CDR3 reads CASSHRDFHYGYTF. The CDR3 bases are TGTGCCAGTAGCCACAGGGATTTTCACTATGGCTACACCTTC.

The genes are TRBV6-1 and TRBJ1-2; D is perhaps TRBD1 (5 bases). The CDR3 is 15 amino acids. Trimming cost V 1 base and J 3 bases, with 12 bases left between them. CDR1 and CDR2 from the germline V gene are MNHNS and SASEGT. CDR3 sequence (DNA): TGTGCCAGCAGTGAAGGGACAACCAGGGACTATGGCTACACCTTC. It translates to CASSEGTTRDYGYTF.

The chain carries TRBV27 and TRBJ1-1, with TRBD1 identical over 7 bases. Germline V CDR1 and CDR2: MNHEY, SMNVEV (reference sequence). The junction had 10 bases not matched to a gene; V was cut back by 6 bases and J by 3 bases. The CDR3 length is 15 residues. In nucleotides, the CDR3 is TGTGCCAGCAGCCCTTCGACAGGGTGGGACACTGAAGCTTTCTTT. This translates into CASSPSTGWDTEAFF.